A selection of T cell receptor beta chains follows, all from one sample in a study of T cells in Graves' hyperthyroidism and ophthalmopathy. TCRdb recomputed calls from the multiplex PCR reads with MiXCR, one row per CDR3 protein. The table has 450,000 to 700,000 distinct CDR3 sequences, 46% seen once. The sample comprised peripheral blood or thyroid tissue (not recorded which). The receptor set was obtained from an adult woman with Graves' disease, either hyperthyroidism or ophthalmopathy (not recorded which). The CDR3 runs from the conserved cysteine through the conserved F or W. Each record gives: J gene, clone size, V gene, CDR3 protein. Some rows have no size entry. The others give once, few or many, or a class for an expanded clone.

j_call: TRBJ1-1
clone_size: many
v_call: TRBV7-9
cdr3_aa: CASSFPLTGPSGAFF

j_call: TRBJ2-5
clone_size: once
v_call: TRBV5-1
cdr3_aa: CASTPGGFFSETQYF

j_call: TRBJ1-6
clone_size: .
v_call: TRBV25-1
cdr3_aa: CASSARRAPNSPLHF

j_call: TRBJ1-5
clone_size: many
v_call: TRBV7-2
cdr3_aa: CASSKDRVGQPQHF

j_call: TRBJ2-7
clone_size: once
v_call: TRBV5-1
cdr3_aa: CASSTGGGSDEQYF

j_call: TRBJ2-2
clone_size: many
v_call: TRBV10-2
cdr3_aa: CASRGTTGPGELFF

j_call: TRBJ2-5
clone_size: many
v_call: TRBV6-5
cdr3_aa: CASSSLGGSGETQYF

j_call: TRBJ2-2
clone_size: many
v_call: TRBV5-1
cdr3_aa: CASSLPTGSDAGELFF

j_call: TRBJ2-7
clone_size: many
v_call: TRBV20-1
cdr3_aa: CSASFGSLDEQYF

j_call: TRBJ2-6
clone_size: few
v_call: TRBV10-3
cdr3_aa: CAISEGRGPGANVLTF

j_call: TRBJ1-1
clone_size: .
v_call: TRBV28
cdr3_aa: CASSLGEGATEAFF

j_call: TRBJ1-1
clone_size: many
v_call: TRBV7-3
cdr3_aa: CASSISGQGVSEAFF

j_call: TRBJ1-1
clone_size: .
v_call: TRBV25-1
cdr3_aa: CASSQTGGWAEAFF

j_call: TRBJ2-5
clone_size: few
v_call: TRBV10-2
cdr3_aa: CASSRPEAQETQYF

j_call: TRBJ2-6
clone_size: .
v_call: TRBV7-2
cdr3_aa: CASSWTSGREDLKNVLTF

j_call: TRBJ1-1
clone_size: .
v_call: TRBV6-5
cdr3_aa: CASSEGEGNTEAFF

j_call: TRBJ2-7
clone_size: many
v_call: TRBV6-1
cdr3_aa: CASVWESSYEQYF

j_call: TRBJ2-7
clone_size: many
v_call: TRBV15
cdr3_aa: CATSRDRTGLYEQYF

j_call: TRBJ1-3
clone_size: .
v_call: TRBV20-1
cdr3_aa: CSARAGRGRYTIYF

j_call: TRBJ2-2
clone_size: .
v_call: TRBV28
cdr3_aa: CASTRRTGELLF

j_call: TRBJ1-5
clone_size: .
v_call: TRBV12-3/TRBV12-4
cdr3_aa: CASRDGMAEYSNQPQHF

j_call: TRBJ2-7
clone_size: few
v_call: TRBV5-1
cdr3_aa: CASSLQGFYEQYF

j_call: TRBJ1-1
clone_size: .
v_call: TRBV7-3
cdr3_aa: CASSLLPGQNTEAFF

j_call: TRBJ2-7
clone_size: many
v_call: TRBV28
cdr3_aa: CASSLETGGAAYEQYF

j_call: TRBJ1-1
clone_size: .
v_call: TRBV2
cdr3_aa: CASRPTQGRTEAFF

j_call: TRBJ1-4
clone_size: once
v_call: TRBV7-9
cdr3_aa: CASSLVPGGGHEKLFF

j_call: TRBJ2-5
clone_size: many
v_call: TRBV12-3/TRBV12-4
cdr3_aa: CASRASGQETQYF

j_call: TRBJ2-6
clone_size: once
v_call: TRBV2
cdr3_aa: CASRDGHSGANVLTF

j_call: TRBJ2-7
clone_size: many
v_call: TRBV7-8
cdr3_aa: CASSLLVGLSYEQYF

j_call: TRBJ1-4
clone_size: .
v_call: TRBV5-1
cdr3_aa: CASSLLVAGKEKLFF

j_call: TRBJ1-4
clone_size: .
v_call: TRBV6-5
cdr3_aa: CASRYRAANEKLFF

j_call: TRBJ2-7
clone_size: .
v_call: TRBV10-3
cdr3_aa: CAISEGGTLSSYEQYF

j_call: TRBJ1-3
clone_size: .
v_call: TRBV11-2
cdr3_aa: CASSLDGQGWGNTIYF

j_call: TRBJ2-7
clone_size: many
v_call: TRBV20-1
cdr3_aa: CSARSGYEQYF

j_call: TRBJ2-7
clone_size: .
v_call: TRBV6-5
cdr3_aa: CASSPNVARSYEQYF

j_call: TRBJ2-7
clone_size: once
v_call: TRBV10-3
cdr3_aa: CAISPPTGSHEQYF

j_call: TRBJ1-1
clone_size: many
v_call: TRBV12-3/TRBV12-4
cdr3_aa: CASSFIGGTEAFF

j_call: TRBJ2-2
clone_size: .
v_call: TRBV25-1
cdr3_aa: CASSEAGRDTGELFF

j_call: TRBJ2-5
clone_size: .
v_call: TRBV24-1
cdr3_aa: CATSRGLETQYF

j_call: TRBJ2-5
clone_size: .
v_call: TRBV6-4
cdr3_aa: CASSDGWGGEETQYF

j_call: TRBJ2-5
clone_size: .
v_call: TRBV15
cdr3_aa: CATLLGLAIQETQYF

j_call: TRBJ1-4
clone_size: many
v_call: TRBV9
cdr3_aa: CASSPTWNEKLFF

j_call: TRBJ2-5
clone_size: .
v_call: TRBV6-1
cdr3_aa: CASSEARGSPGQETQYF

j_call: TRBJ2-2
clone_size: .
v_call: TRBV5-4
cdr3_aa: CASSLYTVELFF

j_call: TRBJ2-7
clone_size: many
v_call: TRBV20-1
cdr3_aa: CSARDLRLAGGTYEQYF

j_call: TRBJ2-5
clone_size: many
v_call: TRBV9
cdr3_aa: CASSVAGTAQETQYF

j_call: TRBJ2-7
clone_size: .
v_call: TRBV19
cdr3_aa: CASRVETVRTTGEQYF

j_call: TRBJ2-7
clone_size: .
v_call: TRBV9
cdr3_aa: CASSSPYGQYF

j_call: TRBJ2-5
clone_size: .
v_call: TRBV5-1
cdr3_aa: CASSLFPGVKQETQYF

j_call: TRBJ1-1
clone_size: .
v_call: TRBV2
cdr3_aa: CALDRNEAFF

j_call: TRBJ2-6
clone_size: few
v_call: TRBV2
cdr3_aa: CASSAGTADLTF

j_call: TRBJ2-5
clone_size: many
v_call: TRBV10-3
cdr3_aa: CAISRGTNVETQYF

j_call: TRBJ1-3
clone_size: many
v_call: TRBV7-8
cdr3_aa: CASSPRRAASSGNTIYF

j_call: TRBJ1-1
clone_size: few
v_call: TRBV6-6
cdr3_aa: CASSEGDYMNTEAFF

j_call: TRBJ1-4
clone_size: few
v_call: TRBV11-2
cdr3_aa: CASSGRGTNEKLFF

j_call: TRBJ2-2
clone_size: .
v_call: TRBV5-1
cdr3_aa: CASSRWGDGTPTGELFF

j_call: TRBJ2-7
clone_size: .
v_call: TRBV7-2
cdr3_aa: CASSRRGLGEQYF

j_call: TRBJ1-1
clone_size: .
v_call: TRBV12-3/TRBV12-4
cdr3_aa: CASTPRGDFGTEAFF

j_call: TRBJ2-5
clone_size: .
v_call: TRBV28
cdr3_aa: CASRTGGNQETQYF